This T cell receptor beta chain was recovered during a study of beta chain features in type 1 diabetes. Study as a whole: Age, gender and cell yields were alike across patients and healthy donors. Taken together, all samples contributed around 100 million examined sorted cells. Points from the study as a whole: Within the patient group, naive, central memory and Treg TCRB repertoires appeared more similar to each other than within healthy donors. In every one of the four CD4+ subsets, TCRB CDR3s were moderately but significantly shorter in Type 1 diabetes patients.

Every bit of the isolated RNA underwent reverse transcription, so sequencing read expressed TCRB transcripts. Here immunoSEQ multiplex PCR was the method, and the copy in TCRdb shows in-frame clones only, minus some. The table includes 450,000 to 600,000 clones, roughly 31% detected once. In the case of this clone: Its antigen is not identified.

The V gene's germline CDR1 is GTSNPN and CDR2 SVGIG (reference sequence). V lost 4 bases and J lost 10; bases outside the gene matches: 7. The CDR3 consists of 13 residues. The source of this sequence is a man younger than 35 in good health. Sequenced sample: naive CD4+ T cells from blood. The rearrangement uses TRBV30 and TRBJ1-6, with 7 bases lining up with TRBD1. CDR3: CAWNKGGRSPLHF. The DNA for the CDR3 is TGTGCCTGGAACAAAGGGGGCAGATCACCCCTCCACTTT.